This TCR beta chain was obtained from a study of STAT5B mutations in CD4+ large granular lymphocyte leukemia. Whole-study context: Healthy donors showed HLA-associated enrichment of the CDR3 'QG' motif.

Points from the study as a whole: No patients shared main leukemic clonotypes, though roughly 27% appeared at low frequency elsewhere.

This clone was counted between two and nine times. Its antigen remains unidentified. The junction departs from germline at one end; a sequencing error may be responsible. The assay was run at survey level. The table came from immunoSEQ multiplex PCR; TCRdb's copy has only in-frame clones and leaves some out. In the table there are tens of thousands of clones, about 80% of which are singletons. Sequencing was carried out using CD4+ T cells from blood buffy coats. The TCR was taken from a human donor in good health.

The CDR3 region is CASSLASGRTGKF. CDR3 nucleotide sequence: TGTGCCAGCAGCTTGGCCAGCGGCCGAACCGGAAAGTTT. The J gene is TRBJ1-3, the V gene TRBV5-6; the D is unclear. Germline V gene lookup returns CDR1 SGHDT and CDR2 YYEEEE. CDR3 size: 13 residues.